This T cell receptor beta chain stems from a study of cytomegalovirus exposure and HLA in healthy donors. Study-wide points: Rare TCR sequences dominated, though some public TCRs recurred in many donors. The study designated roughly 160 TCR beta chains cytomegalovirus-associated.

V dropped 4 bases and J dropped 9; count of bases not matched to a gene: 13. The germline V gene encodes CDR1 LNHDA and CDR2 SQIVND (reference sequence). CDR3 length: 16 residues. TCRdb's table, derived via immunoSEQ multiplex PCR, lists solely in-frame clones and lacks some. The table has around 60,000 clones, 90% to 96% seen once; the top ten hold roughly 1%. For this clone: The target antigen is unknown.

This receptor was obtained from a woman under 30 in good health and CMV-seronegative. The rearrangement links TRBV19 to TRBJ2-1; 9 bases match TRBD2. Sequenced sample: PBMCs. DNA of the CDR3: TGTGCCAGTAGTACCCTAGCGGGGAAACAAGGGATTGAGCAGTTCTTC. It specifies CASSTLAGKQGIEQFF.